These 25 T cell receptor beta chains were all obtained from the same sample, sequenced in a study of PD-1 blockade in classical Hodgkin lymphoma. Exposure to brentuximab vedotin varied, and each patient had relapsed following autologous stem cell transplantation. After thawing, PBMCs were subjected to magnetic negative selection to isolate CD8+ T cells. Produced via immunoSEQ multiplex PCR; TCRdb's table is partial and in-frame only. The sample includes 5,000 or so clones, 82% seen only once; the top ten take about a tenth. The sample was CD8+ T cells from blood, taken at baseline. Every receptor here comes from a human donor with classical Hodgkin lymphoma.

This clone was recorded a few times. V is TRBV4-3 and J is TRBJ1-5; D is possibly TRBD1 (5 bases). Germline CDR1 is LGHNA and CDR2 is YSLEER. The CDR3 totals 18 residues. Trimming removed 0 bases at V and 3 bases at J, with 18 bases between. The CDR3 spells CASSQEVTRGPTNQPQHF. The DNA for the CDR3 is TGCGCCAGCAGCCAAGAAGTAACCCGGGGCCCCACCAATCAGCCCCAGCATTTT.

The CDR3 region is CASSPGLAEQFF. The CDR3 DNA is TGTGCCAGCAGTCCCGGACTCGCGGAGCAGTTCTTC. The chain combines TRBV27 with TRBJ2-1; tentatively, D is TRBD2 (5 bases). The germline V gene encodes CDR1 MNHEY and CDR2 SMNVEV (reference sequence). The CDR3 sequence is 12 residues long. V lost 5 bases to trimming and J lost 10 bases, with 12 bases between them.

This chain joins TRBV4-3 and TRBJ1-6; D might be TRBD1 (6 bases). V dropped 2 bases and J dropped 7 bases, with 9 bases sitting between them. The CDR3 sequence is 14 residues long. Germline V gene lookup returns CDR1 LGHNA and CDR2 YSLEER. CDR3 nucleotides: TGCGCCAGCAGCCAATCCAGGGGAAATTCACCCCTCCACTTT. It is translated as CASSQSRGNSPLHF.

V is TRBV7-6 and J is TRBJ1-1; D may be TRBD1 (5 bases). The CDR3 sequence is 13 residues long. Trimming removed 5 bases at V and 1 base at J, with 8 bases between. Germline V gene data show CDR1 as SGHVS and CDR2 as FNYEAQ. In DNA form, the CDR3 reads TGTGCCAGCAGCCTCGACAGGAACACTGAAGCTTTCTTT. It translates to CASSLDRNTEAFF. Complete variable domain (other parts from reference TRBV7-6 and TRBJ1-1): GAGVSQSPRYKVTKRGQDVALRCDPISGHVSLYWYRQALGQGPEFLTYFNYEAQQDKSGLPNDRFSAERPEGSISTLTIQRTEQRDSAMYRCASSLDRNTEAFFGQGTRLTVV.

This chain connects TRBV9 to TRBJ2-3, with a possible D match to TRBD2 (5 bases). V lost 3 bases and J lost 11, with 13 bases in between. This CDR3 is built from 12 residues. In germline, CDR1 is SGDLS, CDR2 YYNGEE. CDR3 bases: TGTGCCAGCAGCGCCCGGACTTCCGAGCAGTATTTT. Its translation is CASSARTSEQYF.

V and J are TRBV7-9 and TRBJ2-5; weak D call: TRBD2 (5 bases). The CDR3 contains 13 residues. Germline CDR1 SEHNR, CDR2 FQNEAQ (reference sequence). Deletions cut 4 bases from V and 11 bases from J, with 17 bases between. CDR3 residues: CASSSPLDWEQYF. CDR3 in DNA: TGTGCCAGCAGCTCCCCCCTGGACTGGGAGCAGTACTTC.

This chain uses TRBV4-3 with TRBJ2-2; possibly TRBD2 for D (5 bases). Germline CDR1 is LGHNA and CDR2 is YSLEER. V lost 4 bases and J lost 3, with 9 bases in between. The CDR3 is 14 residues long. CDR3 bases: TGCGCCAGCAGCCGCGGACTTTACACCGGGGAGCTGTTTTTT. Translated: CASSRGLYTGELFF.

The chain carries TRBV6-1 and TRBJ1-5; TRBD1 agrees at 7 bases. V was clipped by 5 bases and J by 6 bases; unmatched bases: 10. Germline V gene data show CDR1 as MNHNS and CDR2 as SASEGT. CDR3 length: 15 residues. The CDR3 DNA reads as TGTGCCAGCAGTCGGGACAGCGGAGGGGTTCAGCCCCAGCATTTT. It encodes CASSRDSGGVQPQHF.

This chain's CDR3 is CAWSPGAGLSEAFF. The DNA for the CDR3 is TGTGCCTGGAGTCCCGGAGCAGGGCTAAGTGAAGCTTTCTTT. The chain couples TRBV30 to TRBJ1-1, with D possibly TRBD1 on 5 matching bases. Trimming removed 2 bases at V and 7 bases at J, with 17 bases between. The CDR3 has 14 amino acids. Per germline, CDR1 GTSNPN and CDR2 SVGIG (reference sequence).

The chain recombines TRBV27 with TRBJ1-2, with D perhaps TRBD1 (6 bases). The CDR3 has 15 residues. Trimming left V 2 bases short and J 6 bases short, with 16 bases between. Germline CDR1 MNHEY, CDR2 SMNVEV (reference sequence). The CDR3 loop reads CASSLSGGRLNGYTF. The CDR3 DNA reads as TGTGCCAGCAGTTTAAGCGGGGGGCGATTGAATGGCTACACCTTC.

This clone was seen only a few times. The chain employs TRBV4-2 and TRBJ2-5, with 11 bases matching TRBD2. Germline-derived CDR1 and CDR2 are LGHNA and YNFKEQ. This CDR3 is built from 19 residues. V gave up 6 bases and J gave up 5 bases; unmatched junction bases: 20. CDR3 protein: CASSLPSETSGVPGETQYF. In DNA form, the CDR3 reads TGTGCCAGCAGTCTCCCCTCAGAGACTAGCGGGGTCCCGGGGGAGACCCAGTACTTC.

The rearrangement uses TRBV7-6 and TRBJ2-3; TRBD1 is a possible D gene (6 bases). The V end was cut by 4 bases, the J end by 4 bases, with 18 bases between. The CDR3 loop spans 16 amino acids. CDR1 and CDR2 (germline): SGHVS, FNYEAQ. The CDR3 spells CASSSIPQGDSDTQYF. The CDR3 nucleotides read TGTGCCAGCAGCTCTATACCACAGGGCGATTCAGATACGCAGTATTTT.

This clone was seen just once. V and J are TRBV29-1 and TRBJ2-7; 7 bases match TRBD1. There are 15 residues in the CDR3. Germline-derived CDR1 and CDR2 are SQVTM and ANQGSEA. V dropped 2 bases and J dropped 0; count of bases not matched to a gene: 7. CDR3 bases: TGCAGCGTTGAACTAGCCGGGACAGCCTCCTACGAGCAGTACTTC. This gives the protein CSVELAGTASYEQYF.

J is TRBJ2-4 and V is TRBV5-5; TRBD1 matches 9 bases. Germline V lookup: CDR1 SGHKS, CDR2 YYEKEE (reference sequence). The V and J ends lost 4 bases and 5 bases, in that order; junction bases with no gene match: 4. This CDR3 has 14 amino acids. The CDR3 is CASSAGQGENIQYF. The CDR3 bases are TGTGCCAGCAGCGCGGGACAGGGCGAAAACATTCAGTACTTC.

The gene calls are TRBV5-1 and TRBJ2-1; D might be TRBD2 (6 bases). The germline gives CDR1 SGHRS, CDR2 YFSETQ. The CDR3 is 15 residues long. The V end lost 4 bases, the J end lost 2 bases, and 13 bases lay between the germline ends. The DNA of the CDR3 is TGCGCCAGCAGCGGGGGGACCAGGGCCTACAATGAGCAGTTCTTC. Translated, it gives CASSGGTRAYNEQFF.

This clone has just one count. This CDR3 reads CASRAGLGNQPQHF. The CDR3 DNA follows: TGTGCCAGTAGGGCCGGGTTAGGCAATCAGCCCCAGCATTTT. This rearrangement joins TRBV19 to TRBJ1-5; D not certain. Germline values: CDR1 LNHDA, CDR2 SQIVND (reference sequence). The CDR3 runs 14 residues. V was trimmed by 6 bases and J by 2 bases, leaving 11 bases between them.

V usage is TRBV9 and J usage is TRBJ2-1; a possible D gene is TRBD2 (6 bases). The CDR3 runs 13 residues. V lost 3 bases, J lost 9 bases, and 13 bases lay in between. Germline V lookup: CDR1 SGDLS, CDR2 YYNGEE. This CDR3 is CASSAPSDSEQFF. CDR3 DNA sequence: TGTGCCAGCAGCGCCCCTAGCGATAGTGAGCAGTTCTTC.

The chain couples TRBV28 to TRBJ1-1; perhaps TRBD1 as D (5 bases). V dropped 6 bases and J dropped 6 bases, with 11 bases sitting between them. The CDR3 consists of 12 residues. The germline V gene encodes CDR1 MDHEN and CDR2 SYDVKM. The CDR3 loop is CASRGGVPEAFF. CDR3 DNA sequence: TGTGCCAGCAGGGGGGGGGTCCCTGAAGCTTTCTTT.

This clone was observed a handful of times. The rearrangement uses TRBV29-1 and TRBJ1-4; D is unclear. The CDR3 sequence is 11 residues long. Germline V gives CDR1 SQVTM, CDR2 ANQGSEA. V was cut by 1 base and J by 8 bases, with 5 bases left in between. CDR3 sequence reads: CSVEAYEKLFF. CDR3 in DNA: TGCAGCGTTGAAGCGTACGAAAAACTGTTTTTT.

V and J are TRBV12-1 and TRBJ1-1; the D segment call TRBD1 is taken from the table without a DNA check. TRBV12-1 is reported as a pseudogene. The CDR3 sequence is 15 residues long. This CDR3 is CASRYTGGRDTEAFF. In DNA form, the CDR3 reads TGTGCCAGCAGGTATACAGGGGGCCGGGACACTGAAGCTTTCTTT.

The chain joins TRBV4-3 to TRBJ2-2, with TRBD2 matching over 9 bases. The V gene's germline CDR1 is LGHNA and CDR2 YSLEER. With 0 bases clipped from V and 1 base from J, the junction kept 9 bases outside the gene matches. This CDR3 has 19 amino acids. The CDR3 DNA reads as TGCGCCAGCAGCCAAGACCAATTAGGAGCGGGGGGGAACACCGGGGAGCTGTTTTTT. Translation: CASSQDQLGAGGNTGELFF.

CDR3: CASTASREATEAFF. CDR3 nucleotide sequence: TGCGCCAGCACCGCATCCAGGGAAGCAACTGAAGCTTTCTTT. The genes are TRBV4-3 and TRBJ1-1; TRBD1 might be the D (5 bases). Germline assignment: CDR1 LGHNA and CDR2 YSLEER. The ends were cut back, 7 bases at V and 5 bases at J, with 17 bases in the middle. This CDR3 is built from 14 residues.

The chain combines TRBV7-2 with TRBJ2-3; no reliable D call. Germline assignment: CDR1 SGHTA and CDR2 FQGNSA. The CDR3 contains 15 residues. The V end was cut by 1 base, the J end by 4 bases, with 12 bases between. The CDR3 here is CASSLGASISDTQYF. DNA for the CDR3: TGTGCCAGCAGCTTAGGGGCCAGCATATCAGATACGCAGTATTTT.

The chain uses TRBV9 and TRBJ2-4; tentatively, D is TRBD1 (6 bases). Trimming stripped 0 bases from V and 4 bases from J, with 8 bases between. Germline CDR1 and CDR2: SGDLS and YYNGEE. The CDR3 is 14 residues long. CDR3 bases: TGTGCCAGCAGCGTAGGGCAGGGGAAAAACATTCAGTACTTC. Residues: CASSVGQGKNIQYF.

The CDR3 loop is CASSEGGGIETQYF. CDR3 bases: TGTGCCAGCAGTGAGGGCGGAGGAATCGAGACCCAGTACTTC. The gene calls are TRBV2 and TRBJ2-5; D may be TRBD2 (5 bases). Looked up from germline, CDR1 is SNHLY and CDR2 is FYNNEI. V shed 3 bases and J shed 5 bases, with 13 bases lying between them. The CDR3 is 14 residues long.